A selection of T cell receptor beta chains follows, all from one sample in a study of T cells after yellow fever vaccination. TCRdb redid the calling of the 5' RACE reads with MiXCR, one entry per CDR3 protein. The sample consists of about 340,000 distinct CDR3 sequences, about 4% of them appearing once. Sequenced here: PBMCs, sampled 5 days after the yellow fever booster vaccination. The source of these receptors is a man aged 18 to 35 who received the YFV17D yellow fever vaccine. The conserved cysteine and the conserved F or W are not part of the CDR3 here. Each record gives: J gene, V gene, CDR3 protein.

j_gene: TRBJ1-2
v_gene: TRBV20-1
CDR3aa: SARDGGSITGYT

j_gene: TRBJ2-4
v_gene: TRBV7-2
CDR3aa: ASSFRQGSNIQY

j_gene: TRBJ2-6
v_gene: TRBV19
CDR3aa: ASCIGGGAGANVLT

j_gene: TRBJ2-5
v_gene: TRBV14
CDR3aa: ASSRPPGQGRGQTQY

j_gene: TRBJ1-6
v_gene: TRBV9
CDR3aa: ASSAGQMDNSPLH

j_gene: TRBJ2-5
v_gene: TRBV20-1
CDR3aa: SAREVRGQETQY

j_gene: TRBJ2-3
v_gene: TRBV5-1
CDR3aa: ASTTPGLNEDTQY

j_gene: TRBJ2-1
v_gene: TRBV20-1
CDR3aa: SARDRRGINNEQF

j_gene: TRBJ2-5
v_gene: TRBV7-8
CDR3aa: ASSSASGAQETQY

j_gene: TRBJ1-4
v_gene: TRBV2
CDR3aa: ASSRYRGATNEKLF

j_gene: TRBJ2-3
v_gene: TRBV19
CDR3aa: ASSVGLLPTDTQY

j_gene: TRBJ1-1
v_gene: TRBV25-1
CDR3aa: ASSGGQIEAF

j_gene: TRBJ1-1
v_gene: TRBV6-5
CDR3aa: ASSYGRGRAF

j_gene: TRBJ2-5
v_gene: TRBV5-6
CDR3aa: ASSLAGPKETQY

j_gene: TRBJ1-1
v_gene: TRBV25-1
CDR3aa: ASSGHLDSRAF

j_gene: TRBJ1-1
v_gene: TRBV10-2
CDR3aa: ASSSETLNTEAF

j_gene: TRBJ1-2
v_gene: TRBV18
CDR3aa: ASSPGAINYGYT